These 13 T cell receptor beta chains came from one sample sequenced in a study of T cell repertoires in cytomegalovirus infection. Via MiXCR, TCRdb re-called the reads, giving one row per CDR3 protein. This table holds under 800,000 distinct CDR3 sequences, roughly 26% found once. Sequencing used CD8+ T cells from PBMCs. The receptors here all came from a human donor in good health (CMV status not recorded). Some clones in this sample may be carry-over from other donors' samples.

This clonotype was recorded at least ten times. V and J are TRBV7-9 and TRBJ1-1; D gene ambiguous. This CDR3 contains 14 residues. The V gene lost 5 bases and the J gene lost 1 base, with 11 bases spanning the gap. Per germline, CDR1 SEHNR and CDR2 FQNEAQ (reference sequence). Here the CDR3 reads CASSRTDSNTEAFF. CDR3 nucleotides: TGTGCCAGCAGCAGGACGGACTCGAACACTGAAGCTTTCTTT.

Turning to this clonotype: Being one base from a much bigger clone, this may be a read error. The DNA for the CDR3 is TGTGCCAGCAGTGAACTCGGGGACTGGGACGAACAGCCCCAGCATTTT. Translated, it gives CASSELGDWDEQPQHF. V and J are TRBV2 and TRBJ1-5, with a tentative D call TRBD1 (5 bases). Trimming took 2 bases from V and 7 from J, leaving 18 bases between them. Germline V lookup: CDR1 SNHLY, CDR2 FYNNEI. CDR3 size: 16 residues.

This clonotype was seen more than once but under ten times. The chain's CDR3 is CASSSRPQGSGYEQYF. Written as DNA, the CDR3 is TGTGCCAGCAGCTCCCGGCCGCAGGGCAGTGGCTACGAGCAGTACTTC. The J gene is TRBJ2-7, the V gene TRBV7-9; the D gene is possibly TRBD1 (5 bases). Germline loops: CDR1 SEHNR, CDR2 FQNEAQ (reference sequence). CDR3 length equals 16 residues. V gave up 4 bases and J gave up 3 bases, with 19 bases separating them.

At least ten counts were recorded for this clonotype. The rearrangement uses TRBV7-8 and TRBJ2-7, with 8 bases lining up with TRBD1. CDR3 length: 12 amino acids. The germline gives CDR1 SGHVS, CDR2 FQNEAQ. V lost 4 bases and J lost 5; bases outside the gene matches: 1. The chain's CDR3 is CASSSGGHEQYV. The CDR3 region has the DNA TGTGCCAGCAGCTCAGGGGGCCACGAGCAGTACGTC.

There are many counts of this clonotype. The V and J genes are TRBV6-5 and TRBJ1-6; D uncertain. CDR1 is MNHEY and CDR2 is SVGAGI in the germline V gene. This CDR3 has 17 amino acids. The ends were cut back, 5 bases at V and 0 bases at J, with 14 bases in the middle. The CDR3 loop is CASSKQPISSYNSPLHF. CDR3 DNA sequence: TGTGCCAGCAGTAAACAGCCAATAAGCTCCTATAATTCACCCCTCCACTTT.

The V call is TRBV20-1, the J call TRBJ2-1; D unclear. In germline, CDR1 is DFQATT, CDR2 SNEGSKA (reference sequence). Trimming left V 3 bases short and J 9 bases short, with 24 bases between. CDR3 size: 16 residues. The CDR3 region has the DNA TGCAGTGCTAGCGCTATCCTAGGTTTCGATGCCGGTGAGCAGTTCTTC. Translation gives CSASAILGFDAGEQFF.

The chain links TRBV25-1 to TRBJ2-1; perhaps D is TRBD1 or TRBD2 (5 bases each). Germline CDR1 is MGHDK and CDR2 is SYGVNS. Trimming took off 10 bases at V and 6 bases at J, with 22 bases between the two ends. CDR3 length equals 15 residues. CDR3 loop: CAITKGPRRSNEQFF. The CDR3 DNA reads as TGTGCCATCACTAAGGGACCCCGGAGGTCCAATGAGCAGTTCTTC. The full variable domain, with the rest looked up from reference TRBV25-1 and TRBJ2-1, is EADIYQTPRYLVIGTGKKITLECSQTMGHDKMYWYQQDPGMELHLIHYSYGVNSTEKGDLSSESTVSRIRTEHFPLTLESARPSHTSQYLCAITKGPRRSNEQFFGPGTRLTVL.

This clonotype was observed at least ten times. The V gene is TRBV11-1, the J gene TRBJ2-1, with TRBD1 identical over 7 bases. In germline, CDR1 is SGHAT, CDR2 FQDESV (reference sequence). The V segment lost 6 bases and the J segment 3 bases; nucleotides outside the gene matches: 5. CDR3 length: 14 residues. The DNA for the CDR3 is TGTGCCAGCAGGACGACAGGGATCTACAATGAGCAGTTCTTC. Its translation is CASRTTGIYNEQFF.

About this clonotype: The junction departs from the called germline gene at one end, perhaps through a read error. The chain links TRBV27 to TRBJ1-1; 7 nucleotides agree with TRBD1. The CDR3 consists of 13 residues. Germline V CDR1 and CDR2: MNHEY, SMNVEV (reference sequence). CDR3 DNA sequence: TGTACCAGCAGTTATAACAGGGGTACTGAAGCTTTCTTT. This codes for CTSSYNRGTEAFF.

Only a few counts were recorded for this clonotype. The J gene is TRBJ1-6, the V gene TRBV23-1, with unresolved D. TRBV23-1 qualifies as an ORF whose function is uncertain. V shed 6 bases and J shed 13 bases, with 22 bases lying between them. CDR3 length equals 15 residues. The CDR3, as DNA: TGCGCCAGCAGAGATCAGAGGTGTGGAGAGCCTCCCCTCCACTTT. It specifies CASRDQRCGEPPLHF.

This clonotype was seen at least ten times. V and J are TRBV15 and TRBJ2-6, with 9 positions matching TRBD1. Germline lookup yields CDR1 LNHNV and CDR2 YYDKDF (reference sequence). Trimming removed 3 bases from V and 2 bases from J; junction bases left unmatched: 17. This CDR3 is 21 amino acids long. CDR3 DNA sequence: TGTGCCACCAGCAGTGCCCGGGACAGGGAAGTCCCGCGTGCTGGGGCCAACGTCCTGACTTTC. Translated, it gives CATSSARDREVPRAGANVLTF. The full variable domain, rest sourced from reference TRBV15 and TRBJ2-6, is DAMVIQNPRYQVTQFGKPVTLSCSQTLNHNVMYWYQQKSSQAPKLLFHYYDKDFNNEADTPDNFQSRRPNTSFCFLDIRSPGLGDTAMYLCATSSARDREVPRAGANVLTFGAGSRLTVL.

V and J are TRBV28 and TRBJ2-2, with TRBD1 matching 9 bases. V was clipped by 6 bases and J by 6 bases; unmatched bases: 8. This CDR3 spans 15 amino acids. Germline-derived CDR1 and CDR2 are MDHEN and SYDVKM. This CDR3 reads CASRRTGVASGELFF. The CDR3 DNA reads as TGTGCCAGCAGGAGGACAGGGGTAGCCTCCGGGGAGCTGTTTTTT.

This clonotype was counted a few times. The CDR3 loop reads CSAREEGPGELFF. Here the CDR3 DNA reads TGCAGTGCTAGAGAGGAAGGTCCCGGGGAGCTGTTTTTT. The chain has TRBV20-1 and TRBJ2-2; D not certain. The germline CDR1 and CDR2 sequences are DFQATT and SNEGSKA (reference sequence). The CDR3 is 13 amino acids. V lost 0 bases and J 6 bases, leaving 8 bases between the germline ends.